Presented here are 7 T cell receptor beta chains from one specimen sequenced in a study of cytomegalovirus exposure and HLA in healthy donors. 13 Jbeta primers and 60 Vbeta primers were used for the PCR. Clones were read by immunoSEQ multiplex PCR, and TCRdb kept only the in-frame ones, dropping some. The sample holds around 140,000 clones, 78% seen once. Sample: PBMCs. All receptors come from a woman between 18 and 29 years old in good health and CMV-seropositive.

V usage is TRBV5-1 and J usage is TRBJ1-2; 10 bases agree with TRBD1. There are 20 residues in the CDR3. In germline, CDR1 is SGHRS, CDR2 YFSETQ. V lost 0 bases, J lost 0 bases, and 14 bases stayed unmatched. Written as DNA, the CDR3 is TGCGCCAGCAGCTTGGTACGGACCACGGGACAGGGGCTGACTAACTATGGCTACACCTTC. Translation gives CASSLVRTTGQGLTNYGYTF. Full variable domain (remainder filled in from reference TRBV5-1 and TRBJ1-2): KAGVTQTPRYLIKTRGQQVTLSCSPISGHRSVSWYQQTPGQGLQFLFEYFSETQRNKGNFPGRFSGRQFSNSRSEMNVSTLELGDSALYLCASSLVRTTGQGLTNYGYTFGSGTRLTVV.

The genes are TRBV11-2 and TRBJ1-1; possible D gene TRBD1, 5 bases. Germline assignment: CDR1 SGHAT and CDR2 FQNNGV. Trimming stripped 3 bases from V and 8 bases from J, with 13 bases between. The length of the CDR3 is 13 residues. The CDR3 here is CASSLPLSGEAFF. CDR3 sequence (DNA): TGTGCCAGCAGCTTGCCCCTTTCAGGGGAAGCTTTCTTT. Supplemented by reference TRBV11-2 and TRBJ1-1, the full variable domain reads EAGVAQSPRYKIIEKRQSVAFWCNPISGHATLYWYQQILGQGPKLLIQFQNNGVVDDSQLPKDRFSAERLKGVDSTLKIQPAKLEDSAVYLCASSLPLSGEAFFGQGTRLTVV.

The CDR3 protein is CASSERLTGGLEAFF. CDR3 coding DNA: TGTGCCAGCAGTGAAAGGTTAACAGGGGGCTTGGAAGCTTTCTTT. V gene TRBV6-1 combines with J gene TRBJ1-1; TRBD1 agrees at 9 bases. CDR1 is MNHNS and CDR2 is SASEGT in the germline V gene. V lost 2 bases, J lost 8 bases, and 9 bases stayed unmatched. The CDR3 totals 15 residues.

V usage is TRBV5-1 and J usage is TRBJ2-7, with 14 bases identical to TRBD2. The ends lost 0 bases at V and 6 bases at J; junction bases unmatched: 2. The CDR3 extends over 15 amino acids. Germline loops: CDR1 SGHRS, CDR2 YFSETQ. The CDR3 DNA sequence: TGCGCCAGCAGCTTGGGACTAGCGGGGGGGGGCGAGCAGTACTTC. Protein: CASSLGLAGGGEQYF.

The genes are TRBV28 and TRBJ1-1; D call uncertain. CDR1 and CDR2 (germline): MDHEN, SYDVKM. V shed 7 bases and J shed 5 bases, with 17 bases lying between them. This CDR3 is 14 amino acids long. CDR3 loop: CASTLRSGWTEAFF. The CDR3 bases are TGTGCCAGCACCTTGAGGAGCGGTTGGACTGAAGCTTTCTTT.

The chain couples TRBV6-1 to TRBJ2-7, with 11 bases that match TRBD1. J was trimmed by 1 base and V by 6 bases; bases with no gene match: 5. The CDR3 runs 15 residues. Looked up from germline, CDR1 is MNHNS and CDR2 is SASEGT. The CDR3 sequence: CASRDRDRGSYEQYF. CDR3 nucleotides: TGTGCCAGCAGAGATCGGGACAGGGGGTCCTACGAGCAGTACTTC.

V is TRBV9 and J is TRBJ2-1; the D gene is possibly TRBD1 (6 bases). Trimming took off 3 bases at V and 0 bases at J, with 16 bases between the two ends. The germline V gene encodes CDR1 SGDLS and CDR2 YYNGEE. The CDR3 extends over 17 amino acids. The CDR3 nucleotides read TGTGCCAGCAGCGGGGGGCGGGCGGCAAGCTCCTACAATGAGCAGTTCTTC. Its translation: CASSGGRAASSYNEQFF.